One and the same sample provided the 3 T cell receptor beta chains below, sequenced in a study of cytomegalovirus exposure and HLA in healthy donors. The PCR ran on 60 Vbeta and 13 Jbeta primers. Sequencing was performed with immunoSEQ multiplex PCR; in TCRdb, only in-frame clones are kept and a portion is missing. The top ten hold approximately 4% of the sample, which has 95,000 to 100,000 clones, approximately 85% seen once. The sequencing sample was made of PBMCs. The receptors shown here come from a man aged 25-45 years in good health and CMV-seronegative.

This clone was seen more than once but under ten times. The chain has TRBV7-3 and TRBJ2-2; 8 bases fit TRBD2. From germline, CDR1 is SGHTA and CDR2 FQGTGA. Losses at the gene ends were 8 bases for V and 0 bases for J; bases not matched to a gene: 2. The CDR3 has 14 amino acids. The CDR3 loop reads CASREGANTGELFF. CDR3 DNA: TGTGCCAGCCGGGAGGGAGCGAACACCGGGGAGCTGTTTTTT.

The rearrangement uses TRBV5-1 and TRBJ1-3, with D possibly TRBD1 on 6 matching bases. From germline, CDR1 is SGHRS and CDR2 YFSETQ. This CDR3 contains 15 residues. V was trimmed by 4 bases and J by 0 bases, leaving 11 bases between them. The CDR3 region is CASSRDTGSGNTIYF. The CDR3 nucleotides read TGCGCCAGCAGCCGGGACACTGGCTCTGGAAACACCATATATTTT.

V usage is TRBV19 and J usage is TRBJ2-3; 8 bases match TRBD2. CDR1 and CDR2 (germline): LNHDA, SQIVND (reference sequence). V was clipped by 6 bases and J by 3 bases; unmatched bases: 17. The length of the CDR3 is 18 residues. CDR3 coding DNA: TGTGCCAGTAGCGGGGGGGCGTTATACCTTGGATCAACAGATACGCAGTATTTT. Translation: CASSGGALYLGSTDTQYF.